The clone carrying this T cell receptor (beta chain) was observed a single time. Germline CDR1 is LNHDA and CDR2 is SQIVND (reference sequence). The CDR3 runs to 14 residues. The V gene lost 5 bases and the J gene lost 0 bases, with 11 bases spanning the gap. These data belong to a study of shared clonotypes between healthy human individuals. In the CD4+ fraction, cells were divided into CD45RA+ naive and CD45RA-negative memory subsets. The repertoire was sequenced with immunoSEQ multiplex PCR; TCRdb's copy has only in-frame clones and lacks some. Among 2 million to 2.5 million clones listed, more than 90% were seen once.

This sequence was found in a man aged 18-30 years in good health. The sample was naive CD4+ T cells sorted from blood. Subset noted: CD45RA+ positively selected. The chain uses TRBV19 and TRBJ2-7; possibly TRBD1 or TRBD2 for D (5 bases each). The CDR3 bases are TGTGCCAGTAGTCCGGGACCAAGCTCCTACGAGCAGTACTTC. It encodes CASSPGPSSYEQYF.